Listed below are T cell receptor beta chains from one sample, sequenced in a study of T cells in Graves' hyperthyroidism and ophthalmopathy. TCRdb processed the multiplex PCR reads anew with MiXCR; each CDR3 protein has one entry. The sample records 700,000 to 850,000 distinct CDR3 sequences, roughly a third being singletons. The material sequenced was blood. The receptors here all came from a woman between 40 and 50 years old with Graves' hyperthyroidism. Each CDR3 is given with its conserved first and last residue. The D gene is left open where the match is weak. Not every row has a clone size; where given, it reads once, few, many or a size class.

cdr3_aa | cdr3_nt | j_call | clone_size | d_call | v_call
CASSTSPTGSQYF | TGTGCCAGCAGTACCTCCCCCACAGGGTCCCAGTACTTC | TRBJ2-5 | few | - | TRBV12-3/TRBV12-4
CASSLAFHRTDTQYF | TGTGCCAGCAGTTTGGCGTTCCACAGGACAGATACGCAGTATTTT | TRBJ2-3 | - | - | TRBV25-1
CASTLAGEVDTQYF | TGTGCCAGCACCCTAGCGGGAGAAGTGGATACGCAGTATTTT | TRBJ2-3 | - | TRBD2 | TRBV25-1
CASSEIQGSTGTQYF | TGCGCCAGCAGCGAGATCCAGGGTTCCACGGGGACCCAGTACTTC | TRBJ2-5 | - | - | TRBV5-1
CASSLGDSWNEKLFF | TGTGCCAGCAGCTTGGGGGACAGTTGGAATGAAAAACTGTTTTTT | TRBJ1-4 | many | TRBD1 | TRBV7-2
CASSDMWTGANVLTF | TGTGCCAGCAGTGATATGTGGACTGGGGCCAACGTCCTGACTTTC | TRBJ2-6 | many | - | TRBV2
CASSLNWDSISSYEQYF | TGTGCCAGCAGCTTAAATTGGGACAGCATAAGCTCCTACGAGCAGTACTTC | TRBJ2-7 | many | TRBD1 | TRBV7-2
CASSRRVTSGRGYEQYF | TGTGCCAGCAGTCGACGCGTTACTAGCGGGAGAGGCTACGAGCAGTACTTC | TRBJ2-7 | - | TRBD2 | TRBV7-2
CASSDQRNTGELFF | TGTGCCAGCAGTGATCAACGAAACACCGGGGAGCTGTTTTTT | TRBJ2-2 | - | - | TRBV10-3
CSAHLAPFQETQYF | TGCAGTGCGCATTTAGCGCCATTCCAAGAGACCCAGTACTTC | TRBJ2-5 | many | - | TRBV20-1
CASSLEFFGQGGYGYTF | TGCGCCAGCAGCTTGGAGTTTTTTGGACAGGGGGGATATGGCTACACCTTC | TRBJ1-2 | few | TRBD1 | TRBV5-1
CASSGLPSSYEQYF | TGTGCCAGCAGCGGACTGCCTAGCTCCTACGAGCAGTACTTC | TRBJ2-7 | many | - | TRBV9
CASSHRVAGYTF | TGTGCCAGCAGCCACAGGGTGGCTGGCTACACCTTC | TRBJ1-2 | many | - | TRBV14
CASSVGGATNEKLFF | TGTGCCAGCAGCGTAGGGGGCGCAACTAATGAAAAACTGTTTTTT | TRBJ1-4 | many | - | TRBV9
CSVETVYRGQETQYF | TGCAGCGTTGAGACCGTTTACCGGGGCCAAGAGACCCAGTACTTC | TRBJ2-5 | few | - | TRBV29-1
CATNRGRGYEQYF | TGTGCCACCAATAGGGGGAGAGGCTACGAGCAGTACTTC | TRBJ2-7 | - | - | TRBV24-1
CAISELAGADTQHF | TGTGCCATCAGTGAGCTAGCGGGAGCGGATACGCAGCATTTT | TRBJ1-5 | - | - | TRBV10-3
CSASSQGLLDTF | TGCAGTGCTAGTTCGCAGGGATTACTCGACACCTTC | TRBJ1-2 | many | - | TRBV20-1
CSARKTLQGSLDQPQHF | TGCAGTGCTAGAAAAACGTTACAGGGGAGCCTCGATCAGCCCCAGCATTTT | TRBJ1-5 | - | TRBD1 | TRBV20-1
CATSGRDENTEAFF | TGTGCCACCAGTGGTAGGGACGAGAACACTGAAGCTTTCTTT | TRBJ1-1 | - | - | TRBV24-1
CASTFSRGGGYTF | TGTGCCAGCACCTTTAGCAGGGGCGGTGGCTACACCTTC | TRBJ1-2 | many | - | TRBV12-3/TRBV12-4
CASSSRDRGGSSGDTIYF | TGTGCCAGCAGCTCCCGGGACAGGGGAGGGAGCTCTGGAGACACCATATATTTT | TRBJ1-3 | - | TRBD1 | TRBV7-9
CASSLAGVGEKLFF | TGTGCCAGCAGCTTGGCAGGGGTGGGTGAAAAACTGTTTTTT | TRBJ1-4 | few | - | TRBV5-6
CASSYSQLSNQPQHF | TGTGCCAGCAGTTACAGTCAGCTTAGCAATCAGCCCCAGCATTTT | TRBJ1-5 | many | - | TRBV6-5
CSVEDQPGYYGYTF | TGCAGCGTTGAAGATCAACCAGGGTACTATGGCTACACCTTC | TRBJ1-2 | few | - | TRBV29-1
CSASLNGRGGETQYF | TGCAGTGCTAGTTTGAATGGCAGGGGAGGCGAGACCCAGTACTTC | TRBJ2-5 | many | - | TRBV20-1
CASSVAPGNYGYTF | TGTGCCAGCAGCGTAGCACCAGGGAACTATGGCTACACCTTC | TRBJ1-2 | - | - | TRBV9
CASSLGTAFTDTQYF | TGTGCCAGCAGCTTGGGGACAGCCTTCACAGATACGCAGTATTTT | TRBJ2-3 | - | TRBD1 | TRBV7-2
CASCVSPGPEAFF | TGTGCCAGCTGCGTAAGCCCAGGGCCGGAAGCTTTCTTT | TRBJ1-1 | once | - | TRBV5-6
CASSYRGLGNTEAFF | TGTGCCAGCAGTTACAGGGGATTGGGGAACACTGAAGCTTTCTTT | TRBJ1-1 | few | - | TRBV6-2/TRBV6-3
CSASERLAGGGQYF | TGCAGTGCTAGCGAGCGGCTAGCGGGAGGCGGGCAGTACTTC | TRBJ2-7 | - | TRBD2 | TRBV20-1
CASSEVRENTGELFF | TGTGCCAGCAGTGAAGTCAGGGAGAACACCGGGGAGCTGTTTTTT | TRBJ2-2 | - | - | TRBV2
CSARGRTAGETQYF | TGCAGTGCTAGAGGCCGGACAGCGGGAGAGACCCAGTACTTC | TRBJ2-5 | many | - | TRBV20-1
CASSPLLGYEQYF | TGTGCCAGCAGCCCCTTGCTTGGCTACGAGCAGTACTTC | TRBJ2-7 | few | - | TRBV3-2
CASSQASGGYQETQFF | TGTGCCAGCAGCCAAGCAAGCGGGGGATACCAAGAGACCCAGTTCTTC | TRBJ2-1 | - | TRBD2 | TRBV7-2
CSVVGAGVLNEQFF | TGCAGCGTTGTGGGGGCGGGAGTACTAAATGAGCAGTTCTTC | TRBJ2-1 | - | - | TRBV29-1
CAINSTPDGGELFF | TGTGCCATCAATTCGACGCCGGACGGCGGGGAGCTGTTTTTT | TRBJ2-2 | many | - | TRBV10-3
CSVDSGVRTEAFF | TGCAGCGTTGATTCAGGGGTACGCACTGAAGCTTTCTTT | TRBJ1-1 | many | - | TRBV29-1
CATRQANYGYTF | TGTGCCACACGACAGGCGAACTATGGCTACACCTTC | TRBJ1-2 | few | - | TRBV3-1
CASSYRPGQYLQETQYF | TGTGCCAGCAGTTACAGGCCGGGACAGTACTTACAAGAGACCCAGTACTTC | TRBJ2-5 | - | TRBD1 | TRBV6-5
CATSEGQGLDEQYF | TGTGCCACCTCAGAGGGACAGGGGTTGGACGAGCAGTACTTC | TRBJ2-7 | - | TRBD1 | TRBV19
CASSGGTSGGSGYTF | TGTGCCAGCAGTGGGGGGACTAGCGGGGGTTCTGGCTACACCTTC | TRBJ1-2 | once | - | TRBV6-1
CASSYSLREDAGSQPQHF | TGTGCCAGCAGTTACTCTCTTCGTGAGGACGCCGGTTCTCAGCCCCAGCATTTT | TRBJ1-5 | - | - | TRBV6-6
CAGSLGNTEAFF | TGTGCCGGCAGTTTGGGGAACACTGAAGCTTTCTTT | TRBJ1-1 | - | - | TRBV10-3
CSAVSAGTKNTEAFF | TGCAGCGCCGTCTCAGCCGGGACAAAGAACACTGAAGCTTTCTTT | TRBJ1-1 | many | - | TRBV29-1